These T cell receptor beta chains were read from a single sample in a study of blood T cell repertoires in COVID-19. Sequencing used immunoSEQ multiplex PCR; TCRdb keeps in-frame clones, though not all of them. The data hold about 260,000 clones, with over 75% observed a single time. Specimen: peripheral blood. The receptors come from a human donor in a cohort sampled during active COVID-19. Both conserved end residues are part of each CDR3. The D gene is left open where the match is weak. Some rows mark clone size as missing; the rest say once, few, many or name a class of expanded clone.

>TRBV5-8|-|-|TRBJ2-7|12
CASSLGSGEQYF
TGTGCCAGCAGCTTGGGATCCGGCGAGCAGTACTTC
>TRBV6-5|TRBD2|-|TRBJ2-1|13
CASRRLAGDEQFF
TGTGCCAGCCGGAGACTAGCGGGAGACGAGCAGTTCTTC
>TRBV27|TRBD2|-|TRBJ2-3|15
CASRRLSGKGDTQYF
TGTGCCAGCAGACGCCTCAGCGGGAAGGGAGATACGCAGTATTTT
>TRBV5-1|TRBD1|-|TRBJ2-2|16
CASSRGPVGITGELFF
TGCGCCAGCAGCAGGGGGCCGGTAGGGATCACCGGGGAGCTGTTTTTT
>TRBV19|TRBD2|-|TRBJ2-1|14
CASMGTSNRDEQFF
TGTGCCAGTATGGGGACTAGCAATCGGGATGAGCAGTTCTTC
>TRBV5-4|TRBD2|-|TRBJ2-2|16
CASSPGTSGIVGELFF
TGTGCCAGCAGCCCAGGGACTAGCGGGATTGTCGGGGAGCTGTTTTTT
>TRBV15|-|once|TRBJ2-5|12
CATSRGPGAQYF
TGTGCCACCAGCAGAGGTCCCGGGGCCCAGTACTTC
>TRBV7-6|TRBD2|-|TRBJ2-1|16
CASSLAGLAGAGEQFF
TGTGCCAGCAGCTTAGCGGGACTAGCGGGAGCCGGGGAGCAGTTCTTC
>TRBV30|-|-|TRBJ1-1|14
CACRLQGFNTEAFF
TGTGCCTGCAGATTACAGGGATTCAACACTGAAGCTTTCTTT
>TRBV28|-|once|TRBJ1-6|16
CASSPFATLNNSPLHF
TGTGCCAGCAGTCCGTTTGCTACCCTGAATAATTCACCCCTCCACTTT
>TRBV19|TRBD1|few|TRBJ2-7|15
CASSSPGQATDEQYF
TGTGCCAGTTCTAGCCCGGGACAGGCCACGGACGAGCAGTACTTC
>TRBV6-5|TRBD1|once|TRBJ1-3|16
CASSYSKQGAGNTIYF
TGTGCCAGCAGTTACTCGAAACAGGGGGCAGGAAACACCATATATTTT
>TRBV19|-|-|TRBJ1-2|13
CASSQAGMYGYTF
TGTGCCAGTAGTCAGGCGGGGATGTATGGCTACACCTTC
>TRBV7-8|-|-|TRBJ2-6|17
CASSFPGHSSGANVLTF
TGTGCCAGCAGCTTCCCGGGACATAGCTCTGGGGCCAACGTCCTGACTTTC
>TRBV5-1|-|-|TRBJ1-5|15
CASSLDGGANQPQHF
TGCGCCAGCAGCTTGGATGGGGGGGCCAATCAGCCCCAGCATTTT
>TRBV10-3|TRBD2|-|TRBJ2-3|18
CAISEGPPGTSMTDTQYF
TGTGCCATCAGTGAGGGGCCCCCCGGGACTAGCATGACAGATACGCAGTATTTT
>TRBV18|TRBD2|-|TRBJ2-3|16
CASSPPRLAGTDTQYF
TGTGCCAGCTCACCACCGAGACTAGCGGGAACAGATACGCAGTATTTT
>TRBV5-4|TRBD1|-|TRBJ1-4|14
CASSLGQGNNRLFF
TGTGCCAGCAGCTTGGGACAGGGAAATAATAGGTTGTTTTTT
>TRBV24-1|-|-|TRBJ1-2|16
CATSDPHRATNYGYTF
TGTGCCACCAGTGACCCCCACAGGGCTACTAACTATGGCTACACCTTC
>TRBV11-2|-|-|TRBJ1-1|14
CASSPQGFYTEAFF
TGTGCCAGCAGCCCACAGGGTTTTTACACTGAAGCTTTCTTT
>TRBV5-6|TRBD1|once|TRBJ1-3|16
CASSLMGQSSGNTIYF
TGTGCCAGCAGCCTTATGGGACAGAGCTCTGGAAACACCATATATTTT
>TRBV19|-|-|TRBJ1-4|15
CASSIPQGFNEKLFF
TGTGCCAGTAGTATCCCACAGGGCTTTAATGAAAAACTGTTTTTT
>TRBV4-1|-|-|TRBJ1-2|16
CASSQEGNRRNYGYTF
TGCGCCAGCAGCCAAGAAGGAAACAGGCGTAACTATGGCTACACCTTC
>TRBV7-9|TRBD1|-|TRBJ1-2|14
CASSLEEGAYGYTF
TGTGCCAGCAGCTTAGAGGAGGGGGCGTATGGCTACACCTTC
>TRBV30|-|-|TRBJ1-6|14
CAWSGGPYNSPLHF
TGTGCCTGGAGCGGGGGACCCTATAATTCACCCCTCCACTTT
>TRBV2|TRBD1|-|TRBJ1-2|14
CATVREQGAWGYTF
TGTGCCACCGTTCGAGAGCAGGGGGCTTGGGGCTACACCTTC
>TRBV5-4|TRBD2|-|TRBJ2-2|16
CASTAGGGANTGELFF
TGTGCCAGCACCGCGGGGGGGGGCGCGAACACCGGGGAGCTGTTTTTT
>TRBV29-1|TRBD2|-|TRBJ2-1|13
CSVGGGPINEQFF
TGCAGCGTTGGGGGAGGGCCGATCAATGAGCAGTTCTTC
>TRBV7-2|-|-|TRBJ1-3|13
CASSFAGYDTIYF
TGTGCCAGCAGCTTTGCAGGGTACGACACCATATATTTT
>TRBV5-1|-|-|TRBJ1-1|15
CASSLDGASYTEAFF
TGCGCCAGCAGCTTGGATGGGGCCTCTTACACTGAAGCTTTCTTT
>TRBV7-3|-|-|TRBJ1-1|13
CASSFYSGTEAFF
TGTGCCAGCAGCTTCTACTCAGGGACTGAAGCTTTCTTT
>TRBV16|-|-|TRBJ1-4|12
CASSPLGEKLFF
TGTGCCAGCAGCCCCCTCGGTGAAAAACTGTTTTTT
>TRBV29-1|-|-|TRBJ2-1|14
CSVQRGSRSNEQFF
TGCAGCGTCCAAAGGGGTAGCCGCAGCAATGAGCAGTTCTTC
>TRBV2|TRBD1|few|TRBJ2-4|16
CASLEQGILSKNIQYF
TGTGCCAGTTTGGAACAGGGGATCTTGTCCAAAAACATTCAGTACTTC
>TRBV20-1|-|-|TRBJ1-2|9
CSEGESYTF
TGCAGTGAAGGGGAAAGCTACACCTTC
>TRBV5-1|-|-|TRBJ1-2|15
CASSLGDIIAGGYTF
TGCGCCAGCAGCTTGGGGGACATTATCGCCGGTGGCTACACCTTC
>TRBV11-3|-|-|TRBJ2-2|13
CASSLSGTGELFF
TGTGCCAGCAGTCTTTCCGGCACCGGGGAGCTGTTTTTT
>TRBV10-1|-|-|TRBJ1-3|14
CASSESESGNTIYF
TGCGCCAGCAGTGAGTCGGAGTCTGGAAACACCATATATTTT
>TRBV10-3|-|once|TRBJ1-2|12
CAINDFDYGYTF
TGTGCCATCAATGATTTCGACTATGGCTACACCTTC
>TRBV11-2|TRBD1|once|TRBJ1-3|15
CASSRGQSPGNTIYF
TGTGCCAGCAGCCGGGGACAGAGCCCTGGAAACACCATATATTTT
>TRBV2|-|-|TRBJ2-1|12
CASRVAYNEQFF
TGTGCCAGCAGGGTGGCATACAATGAGCAGTTCTTC
>TRBV7-9|TRBD1|-|TRBJ1-1|15
CASSSGQPGNTEAFF
TGTGCCAGCAGCTCGGGACAGCCGGGGAACACTGAAGCTTTCTTT
>TRBV12-3/TRBV12-4|-|many|TRBJ1-5|13
CASRGLTNQPQHF
TGTGCCAGCAGAGGACTGACTAATCAGCCCCAGCATTTT
>TRBV5-1|-|-|TRBJ1-4|15
CASSLGGAANEKLFF
TGCGCCAGCAGCTTGGGAGGCGCCGCTAATGAAAAACTGTTTTTT
>TRBV28|TRBD1|-|TRBJ2-7|15
CASSLAGTGSIEQYF
TGTGCCAGCAGTTTAGCCGGGACAGGGTCTATCGAGCAGTACTTC